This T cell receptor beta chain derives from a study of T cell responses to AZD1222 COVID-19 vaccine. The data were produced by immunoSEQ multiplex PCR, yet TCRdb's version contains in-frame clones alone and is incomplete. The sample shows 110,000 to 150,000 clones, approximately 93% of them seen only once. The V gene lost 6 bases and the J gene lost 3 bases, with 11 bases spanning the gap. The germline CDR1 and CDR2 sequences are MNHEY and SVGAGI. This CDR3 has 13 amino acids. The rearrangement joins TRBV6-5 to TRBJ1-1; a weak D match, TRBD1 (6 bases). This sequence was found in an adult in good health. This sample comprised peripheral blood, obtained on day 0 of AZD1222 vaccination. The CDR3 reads CASSRGGDTEAFF. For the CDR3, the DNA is TGTGCCAGCAGCCGAGGGGGGGACACTGAAGCTTTCTTT.